Sequencing of this TCR beta chain was carried out in a study of blood T cell repertoires in COVID-19. Study-wide context: Some COVID-19 samples were acute and others convalescent; all came from the United States, Italy and Spain.

A remark on this clone: Other nucleotide sequences in the sample specify the same CDR3.

Study processing details: Using reference gene primer amplification, nucleated cell counts were estimated. Sequencing was performed with immunoSEQ multiplex PCR; in TCRdb, only in-frame clones are kept and a portion is missing. The V and J calls and clone size come from that table; D and trimming were worked out from the DNA. The table has fewer than 250,000 clones, roughly 91% seen once. Researchers sorted participants into cohorts using their self-reported clinical history. This CDR3 comprises 14 residues. CDR1 SGDLS and CDR2 YYNGEE come from the germline V gene. Trimming took 0 bases from V and 8 from J; bases not matched to a gene: 0.

This receptor was taken from a man aged 30 to 39 in a cohort exposed to, infected with or recovered from COVID-19 (not recorded which). The rearrangement joins TRBV9 to TRBJ1-6, with TRBD1 identical over 9 bases. Sequencing was carried out using PBMCs or T cells enriched from blood (not recorded which). The CDR3: CASSVGDRDSPLHF. DNA for the CDR3: TGTGCCAGCAGCGTAGGGGACAGGGATTCACCCCTCCACTTT.